This TCR beta chain comes out of a study of post-analysis software for immune sequencing data. Study-level findings and limits: Included in a set of roughly 5 TRBV segments more frequent in patients than controls were TRBV5-6, TRBV5-1 and TRBV20-1. Batch-mates among the samples co-clustered strongly by F measure.

Note on this clonotype: Its antigen is not identified.

The J segment lost 1 base and the V segment lost 6 bases, leaving 3 bases of the junction unmatched. CDR3 length: 14 amino acids. From germline, CDR1 is MNHEY and CDR2 SVGAGI. TCR beta cDNA libraries included unique molecular identifiers. T cells, about 0.9 to 11 million of them, yielded around 460,000 cDNA molecules. TCRdb re-analysed the PCR reads in MiXCR, keeping a single row per CDR3 protein. The data hold fewer than 850,000 distinct CDR3 sequences, with roughly 27% observed a single time. Specimen: blood. This clonotype was obtained from a girl aged 10 to 17 with multiple sclerosis. This rearrangement joins TRBV6-5 to TRBJ1-1; TRBD1 matches 9 bases. CDR3 loop: CASRMTGGNTEAFF. CDR3 in DNA: TGTGCCAGCAGGATGACAGGGGGGAACACTGAAGCTTTCTTT.